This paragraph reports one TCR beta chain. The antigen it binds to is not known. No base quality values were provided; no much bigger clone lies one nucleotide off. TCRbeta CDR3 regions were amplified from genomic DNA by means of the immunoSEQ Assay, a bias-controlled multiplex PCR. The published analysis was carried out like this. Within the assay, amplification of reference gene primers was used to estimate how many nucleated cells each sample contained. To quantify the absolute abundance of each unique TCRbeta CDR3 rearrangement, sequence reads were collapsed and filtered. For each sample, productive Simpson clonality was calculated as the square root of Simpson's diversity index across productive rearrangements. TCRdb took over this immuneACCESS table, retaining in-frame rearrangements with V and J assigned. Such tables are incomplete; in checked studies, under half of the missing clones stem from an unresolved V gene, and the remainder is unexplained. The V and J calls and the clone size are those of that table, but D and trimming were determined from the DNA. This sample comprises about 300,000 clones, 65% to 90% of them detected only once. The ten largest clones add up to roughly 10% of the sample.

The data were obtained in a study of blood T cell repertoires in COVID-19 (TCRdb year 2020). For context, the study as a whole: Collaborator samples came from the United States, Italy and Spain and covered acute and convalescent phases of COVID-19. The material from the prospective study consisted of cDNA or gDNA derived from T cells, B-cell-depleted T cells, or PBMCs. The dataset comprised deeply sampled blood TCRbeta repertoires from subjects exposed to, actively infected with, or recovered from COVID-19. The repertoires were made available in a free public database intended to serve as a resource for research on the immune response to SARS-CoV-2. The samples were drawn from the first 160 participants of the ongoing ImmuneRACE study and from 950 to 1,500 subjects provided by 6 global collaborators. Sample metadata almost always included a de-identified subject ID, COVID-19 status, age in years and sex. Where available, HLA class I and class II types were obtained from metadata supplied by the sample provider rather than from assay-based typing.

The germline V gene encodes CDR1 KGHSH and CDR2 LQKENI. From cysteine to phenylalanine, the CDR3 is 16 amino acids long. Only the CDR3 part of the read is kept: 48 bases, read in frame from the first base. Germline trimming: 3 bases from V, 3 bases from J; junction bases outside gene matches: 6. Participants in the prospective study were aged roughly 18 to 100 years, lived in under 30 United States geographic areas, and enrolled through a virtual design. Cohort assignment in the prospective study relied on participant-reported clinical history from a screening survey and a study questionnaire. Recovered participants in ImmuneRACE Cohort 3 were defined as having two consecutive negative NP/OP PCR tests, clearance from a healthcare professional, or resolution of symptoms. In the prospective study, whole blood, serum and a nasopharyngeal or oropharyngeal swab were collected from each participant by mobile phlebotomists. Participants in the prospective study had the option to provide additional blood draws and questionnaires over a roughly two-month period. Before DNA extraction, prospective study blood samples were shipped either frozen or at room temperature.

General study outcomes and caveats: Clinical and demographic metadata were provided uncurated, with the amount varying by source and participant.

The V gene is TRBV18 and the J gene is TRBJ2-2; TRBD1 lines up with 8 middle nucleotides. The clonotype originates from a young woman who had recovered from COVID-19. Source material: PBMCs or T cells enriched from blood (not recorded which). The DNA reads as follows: TGTGCCAGCTCACCTCCGGGACAGGCGGACACCGGGGAGCTGTTTTTT. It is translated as CASSPPGQADTGELFF.